This T cell receptor (beta chain) was profiled in a study of blood T cell repertoires in COVID-19. Study information: Specimens from acute and convalescent COVID-19 originated in the United States, Italy and Spain.

Germline CDR1 GTSNPN, CDR2 SVGIG (reference sequence). Trimming pared 1 base from V and 4 bases from J, leaving 19 bases between. The CDR3 totals 16 residues. Using immunoSEQ multiplex PCR, the repertoire was profiled, and TCRdb retains in-frame clones only, with some absent. The sample has about 280,000 clones, around 88% seen once. The receptor was isolated from a woman aged 35 to 49 who had recovered from COVID-19. The sample comprised PBMCs or T cells enriched from blood (not recorded which). The chain has TRBV30 and TRBJ1-2; possible D gene TRBD1, 6 bases. In nucleotides, the CDR3 is TGTGCCTGGAGTGCCTCAAGGACAGCACCGGTCTATGGCTACACCTTC. It yields the protein CAWSASRTAPVYGYTF.